This T cell receptor (beta chain) was captured by sequencing in a study of identical twins. TCRdb itself ran the 5' RACE reads through MiXCR, one entry per CDR3 protein. The sample contains 700,000 or so distinct CDR3 sequences, about 9.4% of which appear only once. The CDR3 consists of 14 residues. Germline CDR1 SGDLS, CDR2 YYNGEE. V lost 3 bases and J lost 4; bases outside the gene matches: 4. These data also featured in a second study, about yellow fever vaccine responses in identical twins.

The chain couples TRBV9 to TRBJ2-1, with 7 nucleotides matching TRBD2. The TCR was taken from a woman aged 18 to 35 in good health. Sequencing was done on a sample of PBMCs. The CDR3 is CASSAKREYNEQFF. CDR3 in DNA: TGTGCCAGCAGCGCGAAGCGGGAATACAATGAGCAGTTCTTC.